The subject of this entry is one T cell receptor beta chain. Its specificity is unknown. The protocol was immunoSEQ multiplex PCR, while the TCRdb copy is restricted to in-frame clones and leaves out a portion. The table includes fewer than 850,000 clones, 90% to 98% detected once. J was trimmed by 0 bases and V by 5 bases; bases with no gene match: 7. The germline V gene has CDR1 SEHNR and CDR2 FQNEAQ (reference sequence). The CDR3 runs 16 residues. These data are taken from a study of shared clonotypes between healthy human individuals. As for the study in general: Used for every donor were three CD4 naive, three CD4 memory, two CD8 naive and one CD8 memory plate. The study, taken as a whole, reports: Some naive CD4 clonotypes, roughly 4.5%, turned up in common across several donors. At large depth, rarefaction still showed sorted-subset sequencing to be incomplete.

As defined, naive CD8 cells were CD45RO-negative and positively selected for CCR7, with terminally differentiated effector memory CD45RA+ cells excluded. This chain connects TRBV7-9 to TRBJ2-1, with 7 bases that match TRBD2. This receptor was identified in a man aged 25 to 45 in good health. Sequenced material: naive CD8+ T cells sorted from blood. The CDR3 nucleotides read TGTGCCAGCAGCCCGTCTACGGGGGGCTCCTACAATGAGCAGTTCTTC. Translating it yields CASSPSTGGSYNEQFF.